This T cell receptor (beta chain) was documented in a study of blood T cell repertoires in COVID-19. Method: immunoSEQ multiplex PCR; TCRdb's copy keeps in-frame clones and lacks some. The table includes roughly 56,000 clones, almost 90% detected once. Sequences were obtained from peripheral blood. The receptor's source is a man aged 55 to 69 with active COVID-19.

The CDR3 sequence: CASRLGGREQYF. The CDR3 DNA is TGTGCCTCCCGACTGGGGGGGAGGGAGCAGTACTTC. The rearrangement links TRBV30 to TRBJ2-7; 7 positions agree with TRBD2. V shed 7 bases and J 7 bases; nucleotides not matched to a gene: 10. CDR1 and CDR2 (germline): GTSNPN, SVGIG (reference sequence). This CDR3 region has 12 residues.